This entry lists 7 T cell receptor beta chains sequenced from one sample in a study of blood T cell repertoires in COVID-19. Libraries were prepared by immunoSEQ multiplex PCR; TCRdb keeps only in-frame clonotypes and omits some of them. The sample carries about 490,000 clones, 70% to 90% recorded once. Sequencing was done on a sample of peripheral blood. The receptor source for this set is a human donor in a cohort sampled during active COVID-19.

The chain couples TRBV27 to TRBJ2-1; 9 nucleotides line up with TRBD1. The CDR3 covers 16 residues. In germline, CDR1 is MNHEY, CDR2 SMNVEV (reference sequence). Losses at the gene ends were 4 bases for V and 6 bases for J; bases not matched to a gene: 10. CDR3 sequence: CASSSNFGTGFNEQFF. The CDR3 bases are TGTGCCAGCAGTTCAAATTTTGGGACAGGGTTCAATGAGCAGTTCTTC.

The chain has TRBV7-2 and TRBJ1-1; 10 bases agree with TRBD1. After removal of 6 bases from V and 1 base from J, the junction contained 5 bases not matched to a gene. The CDR3 length is 15 residues. Germline assignment: CDR1 SGHTA and CDR2 FQGNSA. In nucleotides, the CDR3 is TGTGCCAGCAGATCACGGACAGGGGGGAACACTGAAGCTTTCTTT. It translates to CASRSRTGGNTEAFF.

The chain uses TRBV7-9 and TRBJ2-1; TRBD2 agrees at 12 bases. The V and J ends lost 4 bases and 7 bases, in that order; junction bases with no gene match: 5. Germline CDR1 reads SEHNR; CDR2 reads FQNEAQ (reference sequence). The CDR3 consists of 15 residues. CDR3: CASSSTSGRRNEQFF. Written as DNA, the CDR3 is TGTGCCAGCAGCTCTACTAGCGGGAGGCGTAATGAGCAGTTCTTC.

V and J are TRBV29-1 and TRBJ2-2, with D perhaps matching TRBD1 (6 bases). Germline CDR1 SQVTM, CDR2 ANQGSEA. V was trimmed by 7 bases and J by 3 bases, leaving 9 bases between them. The CDR3 totals 12 residues. In DNA form, the CDR3 reads TGCAGCGCTAACAGGGACACCGGGGAGCTGTTTTTT. It is translated as CSANRDTGELFF.

This clone was observed once. This sequence joins TRBV21-1 and TRBJ2-7; the DNA was not used to check the table's D call, TRBD1. TRBV21-1 is a listed pseudogene. This CDR3 has 16 residues. CDR3 bases: TGTGCCAGCAGCATCCCGACAGGGGCTTCCTCCTACGAGCAGTACTTC. Translation gives CASSIPTGASSYEQYF.

The chain combines TRBV30 with TRBJ1-3; D is unclear. The CDR3 is 15 amino acids. Trimming cost V 0 bases and J 0 bases, with 9 bases left between them. The germline CDR1 and CDR2 sequences are GTSNPN and SVGIG (reference sequence). The CDR3 here is CAWSVPTSSGNTIYF. The CDR3 DNA reads as TGTGCCTGGAGTGTACCCACAAGCTCTGGAAACACCATATATTTT.

In this sample, this clone turned up once. V is TRBV5-1 and J is TRBJ1-3; no clear D. Germline-derived CDR1 and CDR2 are SGHRS and YFSETQ. This CDR3 is built from 15 residues. V lost 0 bases and J lost 4, with 11 bases in between. This chain's CDR3 is CASSLGSEGGNTIYF. The DNA of the CDR3 is TGCGCCAGCAGCTTGGGTTCTGAGGGCGGAAACACCATATATTTT.